In its sample, the clone carrying this TCR beta chain was seen a few times. What it binds is unknown. This record comes from a study of T cell repertoires in cytomegalovirus infection. At the level of the study: HLA-B-restricted CMV epitopes that are well studied were used alongside recently identified HLA-C-restricted ones.

Broader study findings: HLA-C-restricted CMV-specific TCR beta clonotypes were dominant in the ex vivo response.

V was clipped by 4 bases and J by 6 bases, with 15 bases between them. This CDR3 is built from 14 residues. Germline CDR1 and CDR2: PRHDT and FYEKMQ (reference sequence). TCRdb called the reads again in MiXCR, with one record for every CDR3 protein. Of roughly 160,000 distinct CDR3 sequences in the sample, approximately 21% were seen once. The receptor was derived from a human donor in good health (CMV status not recorded). Some clones in this sample may be carry-over from other donors' samples. Sequenced material: CD8+ T cells from cultured PBMCs, taken from culture after CMV antigen stimulation. This chain connects TRBV13 to TRBJ1-1; D is unclear. The CDR3 is CASSSGPQWSEAFF. The CDR3 DNA reads as TGTGCCAGCAGCTCGGGCCCCCAGTGGTCTGAAGCTTTCTTT.